This TCR beta chain was captured in a study of blood T cell repertoires in COVID-19. Study in general: COVID-19 samples from acute and convalescent phases originated in the United States, Italy and Spain. The cDNA or gDNA used as material had been derived from T cells, B-cell-depleted T cells, or PBMCs.

Source study methods: Cell counts per sample came from amplifying reference gene primers. Profiled with immunoSEQ multiplex PCR; TCRdb holds only in-frame clones, not every one. That table gives V, J and clone size, and the DNA gave D and trimming. The sample contains about 490,000 clones, over 75% of which appear only once. After removal of 6 bases from V and 6 bases from J, the junction contained 8 bases not matched to a gene. Germline lookup yields CDR1 MNHEY and CDR2 SVGAGI. This CDR3 spans 16 amino acids. The sample comprised peripheral blood. The chain is built from TRBV6-5 and TRBJ1-6; 10 bases align to TRBD1. The sequence derives from a human donor in a cohort sampled during active COVID-19. The CDR3 reads CASRYGQGVANSPLHF. CDR3 bases: TGTGCCAGCAGATACGGACAGGGGGTCGCTAATTCACCCCTCCACTTT.